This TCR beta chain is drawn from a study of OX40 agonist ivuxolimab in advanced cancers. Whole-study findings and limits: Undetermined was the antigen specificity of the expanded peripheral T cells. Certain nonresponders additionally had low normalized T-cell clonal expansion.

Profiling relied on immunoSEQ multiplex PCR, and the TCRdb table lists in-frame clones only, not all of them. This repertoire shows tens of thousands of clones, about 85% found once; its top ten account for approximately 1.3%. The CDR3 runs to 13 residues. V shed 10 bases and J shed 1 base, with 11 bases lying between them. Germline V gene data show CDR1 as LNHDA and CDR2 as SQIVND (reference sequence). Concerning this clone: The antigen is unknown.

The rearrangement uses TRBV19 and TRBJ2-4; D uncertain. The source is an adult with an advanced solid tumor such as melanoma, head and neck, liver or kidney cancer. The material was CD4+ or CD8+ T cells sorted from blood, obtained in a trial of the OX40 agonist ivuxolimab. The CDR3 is CATQPRAKNIQYF. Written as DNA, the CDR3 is TGTGCCACCCAACCCCGGGCCAAAAACATTCAGTACTTC.